The 3 T cell receptor beta chains below were found in one sample sequenced in a study of Graves' ophthalmopathy and Graves' hyperthyroidism. From RNA, the CDR3 regions of TCR beta chains were amplified and sequenced. An initial RT-PCR round employing HTBI primers preceded a second-round multiplex PCR. A single record per CDR3 protein comes from TCRdb applying MiXCR to the multiplex PCR reads. Among around 1.1 million distinct CDR3 sequences, about 36% were seen once, and the ten largest hold 11%. Material for sequencing was peripheral blood or thyroid tissue (not recorded which). These receptors came from an adult man with Graves' hyperthyroidism.

V usage is TRBV7-2 and J usage is TRBJ1-5; 9 bases are a match to TRBD1. The CDR3 is 15 residues long. Germline CDR1 reads SGHTA; CDR2 reads FQGNSA. V trimming: 4 bases; J trimming: 4 bases; junction bases outside the gene matches: 5. The CDR3 sequence: CASSWDDRGNQPQHF. CDR3 sequence (DNA): TGTGCCAGCAGCTGGGATGACAGGGGGAATCAGCCCCAGCATTTT.

This chain uses TRBV2 with TRBJ1-1; no clear D gene. Germline loops: CDR1 SNHLY, CDR2 FYNNEI. The ends were cut back, 8 bases at V and 6 bases at J, with 19 bases in the middle. The CDR3 covers 14 residues. The CDR3 DNA is TGTGCCAGCGGAAAGGTCCCAGGTGACGCTGAAGCTTTCTTT. It specifies CASGKVPGDAEAFF.

This clonotype has ten or more counts. The chain links TRBV10-3 to TRBJ2-2; the D is unclear. The CDR3 extends over 12 amino acids. Between the trimmed V and J ends, which lost 4 bases and 6 bases, there was a span of 6 bases. Germline V gives CDR1 ENHRY, CDR2 SYGVKD. As DNA, the CDR3 is TGTGCCATCAGTGTCGGGTCCGGGGAGCTGTTTTTT. This sequence encodes CAISVGSGELFF.